These 20 T cell receptor beta chains were all obtained from the same sample, sequenced in a study of STAT5B mutations in CD4+ large granular lymphocyte leukemia. Profiling relied on immunoSEQ multiplex PCR, and the TCRdb table lists in-frame clones only, not all of them. Of just over 40,000 clones listed, roughly 84% are singletons. The sequenced material came from CD4+ T cells from blood buffy coats. Source of these receptors: a human donor in good health.

The chain has TRBV6-5 and TRBJ1-6; D may be TRBD1 (6 bases). CDR3 length equals 13 residues. The germline V gene has CDR1 MNHEY and CDR2 SVGAGI. Trimming left V 11 bases short and J 6 bases short, with 14 bases between. In DNA form, the CDR3 reads TGTGCCTCGAGAGGACAGTTTAATTCACCCCTCCACTTT. Its translation: CASRGQFNSPLHF.

CDR3 sequence reads: CASSLAGADTQYF. The CDR3 DNA follows: TGCGCCAGCAGCTTGGCGGGGGCAGATACGCAGTATTTT. The chain employs TRBV5-1 and TRBJ2-3; the D gene is possibly TRBD2 (6 bases). The CDR3 has 13 residues. Trimming took off 0 bases at V and 4 bases at J, with 6 bases between the two ends. Germline V gene data show CDR1 as SGHRS and CDR2 as YFSETQ.

This clone has just one count. The V and J genes are TRBV6-1 and TRBJ1-1, with a tentative D call TRBD1 (5 bases). Trimming left V 4 bases short and J 5 bases short, with 14 bases between. This CDR3 has 14 amino acids. CDR1 and CDR2 from the germline V gene are MNHNS and SASEGT. The CDR3 bases are TGTGCCAGCAGTGGATCTCAGGGAGGGACTGAAGCTTTCTTT. It specifies CASSGSQGGTEAFF.

The gene calls are TRBV7-2 and TRBJ1-1; 12 bases fit TRBD1. V shed 6 bases and J 6 bases; nucleotides not matched to a gene: 5. Germline V gene data show CDR1 as SGHTA and CDR2 as FQGNSA. The CDR3 has 14 amino acids. The CDR3 region is CASRSGTGGPEAFF. The CDR3 nucleotides are TGTGCCAGCAGGTCCGGGACAGGGGGCCCTGAAGCTTTCTTT.

V gene TRBV18 combines with J gene TRBJ2-2; 14 bases line up with TRBD2. Unmatched junction bases numbered 7, after V lost 6 bases and J lost 7 bases. The CDR3 runs 16 residues. In germline, CDR1 is KGHSH, CDR2 LQKENI. The CDR3 DNA reads TGTGCCAGCTCCTGGACTAGCGGGGGGCACGACGGGGAGCTGTTTTTT. It yields the protein CASSWTSGGHDGELFF. Looking up the rest from reference TRBV18 and TRBJ2-2 gives the full variable domain: NAGVMQNPRHLVRRRGQEARLRCSPMKGHSHVYWYRQLPEEGLKFMVYLQKENIIDESGMPKERFSAEFPKEGPSILRIQQVVRGDSAAYFCASSWTSGGHDGELFFGEGSRLTVL.

The chain carries TRBV10-3 and TRBJ1-1, with D tentatively TRBD1 (6 bases). This CDR3 comprises 14 residues. Germline-derived CDR1 and CDR2 are ENHRY and SYGVKD. V was cut by 4 bases and J by 1 base, with 10 bases left in between. The CDR3 loop is CAISVGGANTEAFF. Written as DNA, the CDR3 is TGTGCCATCAGTGTCGGGGGGGCGAACACTGAAGCTTTCTTT.

In DNA, the CDR3 is TGTGCCAGCAGTGGGAACACCGGGGAGCTGTTTTTT. Residues: CASSGNTGELFF. V gene TRBV28 combines with J gene TRBJ2-2, with no clear D. The germline CDR1 and CDR2 sequences are MDHEN and SYDVKM. V was clipped by 5 bases and J by 1 base, with 2 bases between them. The CDR3 has 12 residues.

The chain has TRBV7-9 and TRBJ1-5; a possible D gene is TRBD1 (6 bases). This CDR3 is 15 amino acids long. CDR1 SEHNR and CDR2 FQNEAQ come from the germline V gene (reference sequence). Trimming took 4 bases from V and 5 from J, leaving 15 bases between them. CDR3: CASSWGYGGHQPQHF. The CDR3 DNA follows: TGTGCCAGCAGCTGGGGATATGGGGGGCATCAGCCCCAGCATTTT.

This clone was counted once. The chain carries TRBV12-5 and TRBJ1-5; no firm D call. CDR3 length equals 13 residues. The germline CDR1 and CDR2 sequences are LGHNT and FRNRAP. V was shortened by 3 bases and J by 6 bases, with 9 bases between the two germline ends. CDR3 sequence: CASGFLLGQPQHF. The CDR3 DNA reads TGTGCTAGTGGTTTCCTTTTAGGTCAGCCCCAGCATTTT. Using reference TRBV12-5 and TRBJ1-5 for the parts outside the CDR3, the full variable domain is DARVTQTPRHKVTEMGQEVTMRCQPILGHNTVFWYRQTMMQGLELLAYFRNRAPLDDSGMPKDRFSAEMPDATLATLKIQPSEPRDSAVYFCASGFLLGQPQHFGDGTRLSIL.

The chain links TRBV18 to TRBJ1-4; a possible D gene is TRBD1 (5 bases). V shed 4 bases and J shed 0 bases, with 15 bases lying between them. This CDR3 has 17 residues. Germline values: CDR1 KGHSH, CDR2 LQKENI. The CDR3 protein is CASSLTQEPATNEKLFF. In DNA, the CDR3 is TGTGCCAGCTCACTAACACAGGAGCCAGCAACTAATGAAAAACTGTTTTTT.

The rearrangement uses TRBV4-2 and TRBJ2-5, with 11 nucleotides matching TRBD2. The DNA end favors TRBJ2-7, so the J call may be wrong. This CDR3 comprises 18 residues. Germline-derived CDR1 and CDR2 are LGHNA and YNFKEQ. The CDR3 region is CASSQYPAGLAESYEQYF. CDR3 bases: TGTGCCAGCAGCCAGTACCCCGCGGGACTAGCGGAGTCCTACGAGCAGTACTTC.

The gene calls are TRBV28 and TRBJ2-7; 10 bases line up with TRBD2. The trim removed 6 bases at V and 7 bases at J, leaving 9 bases unmatched. The CDR3 is made up of 14 amino acids. The germline gives CDR1 MDHEN, CDR2 SYDVKM. The CDR3 nucleotides read TGTGCCAGCAGCCCACAGCGGGGGGGCCGGGAGCAGTACTTC. It is translated as CASSPQRGGREQYF.

This sequence joins TRBV10-3 and TRBJ2-1, with 7 bases aligning to TRBD2. With 0 bases clipped from V and 3 bases from J, the junction kept 2 bases outside the gene matches. Germline loops: CDR1 ENHRY, CDR2 SYGVKD. CDR3 length: 15 residues. The DNA for the CDR3 is TGTGCCATCAGTGAGTCGGCTAGCGGCTACAATGAGCAGTTCTTC. It encodes CAISESASGYNEQFF.

The chain recombines TRBV2 with TRBJ1-1; D not resolved. Trimming removed 4 bases from V and 2 bases from J, with 11 bases in between. CDR1 and CDR2 (germline): SNHLY, FYNNEI. The CDR3 sequence is 14 residues long. The CDR3 sequence: CASSATRDNTEAFF. CDR3 bases: TGTGCCAGCAGTGCAACCAGAGACAACACTGAAGCTTTCTTT.

The chain links TRBV7-6 to TRBJ2-2; D may correspond to TRBD1 or TRBD2 (5 bases each). V was trimmed by 2 bases and J by 4 bases, leaving 11 bases between them. The CDR3 totals 15 residues. Germline CDR1 SGHVS, CDR2 FNYEAQ. DNA for the CDR3: TGTGCCAGCAGCTTATTGGCAGGGAGCACCGGGGAGCTGTTTTTT. Protein sequence: CASSLLAGSTGELFF.

J is TRBJ1-1 and V is TRBV18; D remains ambiguous. Germline CDR1 and CDR2: KGHSH and LQKENI. CDR3 length: 16 residues. Trimming took off 3 bases at V and 3 bases at J, with 17 bases between the two ends. The CDR3 DNA is TGTGCCAGCTCACCTCCTACGGTGGGTCGGGACACTGAAGCTTTCTTT. It specifies CASSPPTVGRDTEAFF.

The chain is built from TRBV28 and TRBJ1-1; perhaps TRBD1 as D (6 bases). From germline, CDR1 is MDHEN and CDR2 SYDVKM. The V gene lost 5 bases and the J gene lost 1 base, with 20 bases spanning the gap. The CDR3 sequence is 17 residues long. CDR3 in DNA: TGTGCCAGCAGTCTAGTAGGTTACAGGGTATCGAACACTGAAGCTTTCTTT. Its translation is CASSLVGYRVSNTEAFF.

This chain uses TRBV11-2 with TRBJ1-4, with 8 bases matching TRBD1. V shed 5 bases, J shed 8 bases, and the junction held 7 bases outside the gene matches. CDR1 is SGHAT and CDR2 is FQNNGV in the germline V gene. This CDR3 comprises 14 residues. The chain's CDR3 is CASSPQGAYEKLFF. The CDR3 region has the DNA TGTGCCAGCAGCCCGCAGGGGGCATACGAAAAACTGTTTTTT.

This rearrangement joins TRBV7-2 to TRBJ1-1, with D perhaps matching TRBD1 (5 bases). Trimming shortened V by 3 bases and J by 11 bases, and 13 bases separated the two germline ends. The CDR3 spans 12 residues. Looked up from germline, CDR1 is SGHTA and CDR2 is FQGNSA. The CDR3 reads CASSFSTDSAFF. The CDR3, as DNA: TGTGCCAGCAGCTTCTCGACAGATTCGGCTTTCTTT.

A single count supports this clone. The chain links TRBV11-2 to TRBJ2-3, with 8 bases identical to TRBD2. From germline, CDR1 is SGHAT and CDR2 FQNNGV. The CDR3 consists of 15 residues. V shed 5 bases, J shed 1 base, and the junction held 5 bases outside the gene matches. In nucleotides, the CDR3 is TGTGCCAGCAGCCTATCGCGGGAGGGCACAGATACGCAGTATTTT. Translated: CASSLSREGTDTQYF.